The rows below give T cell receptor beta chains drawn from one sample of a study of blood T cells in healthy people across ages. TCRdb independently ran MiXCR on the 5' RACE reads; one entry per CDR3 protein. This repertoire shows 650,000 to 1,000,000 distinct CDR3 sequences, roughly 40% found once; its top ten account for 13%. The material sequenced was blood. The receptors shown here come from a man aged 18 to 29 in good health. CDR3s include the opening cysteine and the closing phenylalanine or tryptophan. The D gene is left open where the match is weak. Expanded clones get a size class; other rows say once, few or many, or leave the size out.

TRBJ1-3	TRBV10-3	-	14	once	TGTGCCGTCACTCCTGTTGCCTCTGGAAACACCATATATTTT	CAVTPVASGNTIYF
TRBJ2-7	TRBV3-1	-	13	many	TGTGCCAGTAGCTCGAGGCAGGCCTACGAGCAGTACTTC	CASSSRQAYEQYF
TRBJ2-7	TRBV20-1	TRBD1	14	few	TGCAGTGCTAGCAGAACCGGGACAGACTACGAGCAGTACTTC	CSASRTGTDYEQYF
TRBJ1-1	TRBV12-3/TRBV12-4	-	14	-	TGTGCCAGCAGTCCCAGGAAGGGAGTGGCTGAAGCTTTCTTT	CASSPRKGVAEAFF
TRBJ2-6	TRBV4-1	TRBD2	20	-	TGCGCCAGCAGTCTTCGACTAGCGGGAGGGGTGGTATCTGGGGCCAACGTCCTGACTTTC	CASSLRLAGGVVSGANVLTF
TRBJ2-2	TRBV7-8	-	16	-	TGTGCCGGCAGCCGCACGGGACTCGTGAACACCGGGGAGCTGTTTTTT	CAGSRTGLVNTGELFF
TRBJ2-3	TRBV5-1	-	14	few	TGCGCCAGCAGTACGGACACCGGCACAGATACGCAGTATTTT	CASSTDTGTDTQYF
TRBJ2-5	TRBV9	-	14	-	TGTGCCAGCAGCGTAGTCCCTCAGGGGGAGACCCAGTACTTC	CASSVVPQGETQYF
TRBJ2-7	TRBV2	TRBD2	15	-	TGTGCCAGCAGTGAAGAGGGACTAACAAAATACGAGCAGTACTTC	CASSEEGLTKYEQYF
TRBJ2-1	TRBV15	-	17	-	TGTGCCACCAGCAGAGATAAGCCAGGAGCTTTGAGCGATGAGCAGTTCTTC	CATSRDKPGALSDEQFF
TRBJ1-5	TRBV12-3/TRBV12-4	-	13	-	TGTGCCAGCACCGTGGACAGCAATCAGCCCCAGCATTTT	CASTVDSNQPQHF
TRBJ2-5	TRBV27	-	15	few	TGTGCCAGCAGTTTGGGCGGGACCAACCAAGAGACCCAGTACTTC	CASSLGGTNQETQYF
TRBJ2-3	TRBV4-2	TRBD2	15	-	TGTGCCAGCAGCAATAGCGGGGGGGCCACAGATACGCAGTATTTT	CASSNSGGATDTQYF
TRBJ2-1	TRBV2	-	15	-	TGTGCCAGCAGTAGGGACACCCCGAGCTCCTACGAGCAGTTCTTC	CASSRDTPSSYEQFF
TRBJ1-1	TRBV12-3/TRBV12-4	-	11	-	TGTGCCAGCAGGGTAACAGCTGAAGCTTTCTTT	CASRVTAEAFF
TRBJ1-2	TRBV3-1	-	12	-	TGTGCCAGCAGCCAGGGTTTTCATGGCTACACCTTC	CASSQGFHGYTF
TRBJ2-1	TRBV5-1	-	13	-	TGCGCCAGCAGCCTGACACGTCTGGATGAGCAGTTCTTC	CASSLTRLDEQFF
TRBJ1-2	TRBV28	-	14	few	TGTGCCAGCAGTTTTCGGCCCGAGGTGGGGGGCTACACCTTC	CASSFRPEVGGYTF
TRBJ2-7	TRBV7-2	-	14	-	TGTGCCAGCAGCGTATCCTCAATAGGTCACGAGCAGTACTTC	CASSVSSIGHEQYF
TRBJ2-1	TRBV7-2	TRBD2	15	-	TGTGCCAGCAGCTTAGCTTCGGGCGGGGGGAATGAGCAGTTCTTC	CASSLASGGGNEQFF
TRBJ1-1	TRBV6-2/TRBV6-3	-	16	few	TGTGCCAGCAGTTACTCCTCGGGACGGTTGAACACTGAAGCTTTCTTT	CASSYSSGRLNTEAFF
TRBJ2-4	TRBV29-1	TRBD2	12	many	TGCAGCGTTGGGCGAGCGGGGAACATTCAGTACTTC	CSVGRAGNIQYF
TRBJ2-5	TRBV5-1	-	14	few	TGCGCCAGCAGCTCGAGCCAGGGCGGAGAGACCCAGTACTTC	CASSSSQGGETQYF
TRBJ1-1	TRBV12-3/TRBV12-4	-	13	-	TGTGCCAGCAAGTCCGGGGAGATCACTGAAGCTTTCTTT	CASKSGEITEAFF
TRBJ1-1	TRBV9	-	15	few	TGTGCCAGCAGCGTAGACCCAGGTGACAACACTGAAGCTTTCTTT	CASSVDPGDNTEAFF
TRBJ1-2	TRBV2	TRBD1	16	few	TGTGCCAGCAGTCGACTTGGGACAGATCGGTACTGGGGCTACACCTTC	CASSRLGTDRYWGYTF
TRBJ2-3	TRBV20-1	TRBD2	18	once	TGCAGTGCTGGAACTAGCGGGGGAACCCTCCAAATTGGCCGTACGCAGTATTTT	CSAGTSGGTLQIGRTQYF